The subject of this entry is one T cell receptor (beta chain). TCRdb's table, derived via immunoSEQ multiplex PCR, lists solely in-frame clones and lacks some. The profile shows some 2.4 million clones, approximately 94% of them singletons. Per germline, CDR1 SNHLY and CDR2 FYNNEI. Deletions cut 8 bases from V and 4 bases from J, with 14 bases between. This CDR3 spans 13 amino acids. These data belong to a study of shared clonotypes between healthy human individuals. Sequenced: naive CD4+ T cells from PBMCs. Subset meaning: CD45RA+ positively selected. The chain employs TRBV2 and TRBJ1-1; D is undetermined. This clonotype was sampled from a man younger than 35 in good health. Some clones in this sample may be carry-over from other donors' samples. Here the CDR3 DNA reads TGTGCCAGCGCTAGGGTAGTATCCACTGAAGCTTTCTTT. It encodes CASARVVSTEAFF.